This T cell receptor (beta chain) is drawn from a study of sequential checkpoint blockade in melanoma. Study in general: Arm A got nivolumab then ipilimumab; arm B the reverse, 1:1.

Method: immunoSEQ multiplex PCR; TCRdb's copy keeps in-frame clones and lacks some. The sample has approximately 3,000 clones, less than 75% seen once; the top ten hold about a fifth. CDR1 is MNHEY and CDR2 is SVGAGI in the germline V gene. V was cut by 6 bases and J by 4 bases, with 13 bases left in between. CDR3 size: 14 residues. Sample treatment: randomized to nivolumab then ipilimumab (arm A) or the reverse (arm B). None of the patients previously received DNA-damaging chemotherapy. Sorted cells were live CD3+CD8+, lacking CD19 and CD56, from PBMCs. The source was CD8+ T cells sorted from blood (inferred from file names), collected from a patient given nivolumab and ipilimumab in sequence. The TCR sequence derives from a human donor with melanoma. The chain carries TRBV6-5 and TRBJ2-1, with D uncertain. The CDR3 here is CASRFSSSYNEQFF. CDR3 coding DNA: TGTGCCAGCAGGTTTTCGTCTTCGTACAATGAGCAGTTCTTC.